Listed below are T cell receptor beta chains from one sample, sequenced in a study of regulatory T cells in long-lasting Graves disease. One entry per CDR3 protein results from TCRdb running MiXCR on the multiplex PCR reads. The sample contains 420,000 or so distinct CDR3 sequences, around 24% of which appear only once. Source: peripheral blood mononuclear cells (PBMCs), taken when the disease was refractory, from a patient treated with antithyroid drugs. The receptors originated from a female donor with Graves disease. CDR3s include the opening cysteine and the closing phenylalanine or tryptophan. The D gene is left open where the match is weak. A clone size is listed for some rows: how often the clone was seen (once, few, many), or a class if it is expanded.

clone_size,v_call,d_call,j_call,cdr3_nt,cdr3_aa
few,TRBV7-3,TRBD1,TRBJ1-1,TGTGCCAGCAGTTTACAGGGGTTCGGCACTGAAGCTTTCTTT,CASSLQGFGTEAFF
NA,TRBV7-3,TRBD1,TRBJ2-1,TGTGCCAGCAGCCGATCCGGGACAGGGGACAATGAGCAGTTCTTC,CASSRSGTGDNEQFF
NA,TRBV20-1,TRBD2,TRBJ2-7,TGCAGTGCTAGAAGTCGGCGGGGGTTAGGCATGCAGTACTTC,CSARSRRGLGMQYF
many,TRBV7-8,NA,TRBJ2-7,TGTGCCAGCAGCTTAGGTCCTACGGTTTCCTACGAGCAGTACTTC,CASSLGPTVSYEQYF
many,TRBV28,TRBD2,TRBJ2-7,TGTGCCAGCAGTCCGACCCGGGACTACTCCTACGAGCAGTACTTC,CASSPTRDYSYEQYF
many,TRBV28,TRBD1,TRBJ2-7,TGTGCCAGCAGTTTTCCCCGTAACCCCGGGACAGGTAATTTCTACGAGCAGTACTTC,CASSFPRNPGTGNFYEQYF
many,TRBV5-5,TRBD2,TRBJ2-5,TGTGCCAGCAGCTTGGGACTAGCGGGAGTTGATGAGACCCAGTACTTC,CASSLGLAGVDETQYF
NA,TRBV2,TRBD2,TRBJ2-1,TGTGCCAGCAGAGCCGGGACTAGCGGTGTGGTGGAGCAGTTCTTC,CASRAGTSGVVEQFF
few,TRBV3-1,NA,TRBJ2-5,TGTGCCAGCAGCCAAGATCCGGCACGTGAGGTGACCCAGTACTTC,CASSQDPAREVTQYF
NA,TRBV11-2,NA,TRBJ1-2,TGTGCCAGCAGCTTGGGGTACGCGGGCTACACCTTC,CASSLGYAGYTF
few,TRBV7-2,TRBD2,TRBJ2-7,TGTGCCAGCAGCCCCTCCAGGACTAGTTCCGAGCAGTACTTC,CASSPSRTSSEQYF
NA,TRBV3-1,NA,TRBJ1-1,TGTGCCAGCACCCCCCGGGGGAGTGCCACTGAAGCTTTCTTT,CASTPRGSATEAFF
few,TRBV12-3/TRBV12-4,NA,TRBJ2-5,TGTGCCAGCAGTTTAGGATTTGAGAAAAAGACCCAGTACTTC,CASSLGFEKKTQYF
few,TRBV5-1,NA,TRBJ2-2,TGCGCCAGCAGCTTGGAAGACGGGAACACCGGGGAGCTGTTTTTT,CASSLEDGNTGELFF
few,TRBV10-3,NA,TRBJ1-1,TGTGCCATCCATGACGGGGTGGTGAACACTGAAGCTTTCTTT,CAIHDGVVNTEAFF
NA,TRBV7-9,TRBD2,TRBJ2-5,TGTGCCAGCAGCTTATTGGGAGGGGACCAAGAGACCCAGTACTTC,CASSLLGGDQETQYF
NA,TRBV5-1,NA,TRBJ1-2,TGCGCCAGCAGCTTGGGTCCCTATGGCTACACCTTC,CASSLGPYGYTF
many,TRBV27,NA,TRBJ2-5,TGTGCCAGCAGTCTCCGGGACCAAGAAGAGACCCAGTACTTC,CASSLRDQEETQYF
NA,TRBV4-1,NA,TRBJ1-2,TGCGCCAGCAGCCAAGGGGCAGCAACCGTCTATGGCTACACCTTC,CASSQGAATVYGYTF
NA,TRBV3-1,NA,TRBJ2-6,TGTGCCAGCCACCCCAGCTCTGGGGCCAACGTCCTGACTTTC,CASHPSSGANVLTF
NA,TRBV4-2,NA,TRBJ2-6,TGTGCCAGCAGCCAAGACCAGGGTACTGGGGCCAACGTCCTGACTTTC,CASSQDQGTGANVLTF
once,TRBV6-1,NA,TRBJ1-1,TGTGCCAGCAGCTCCCAGGGAAGGAGGGACACTGAAGCTTTCTTT,CASSSQGRRDTEAFF
NA,TRBV4-3,NA,TRBJ1-1,TGCGCCAGCAGCCCCCGTGTGGGTTTGAAAGCTTTCTTT,CASSPRVGLKAFF
few,TRBV29-1,NA,TRBJ1-4,TGCAGCGTCGAAACCCGGGGGCGTAATGAAAAACTGTTTTTT,CSVETRGRNEKLFF
few,TRBV18,NA,TRBJ2-6,TGTGCCAGCTCCCCCACTGAGAGCTCTGGGGCCAACGTCCTGACTTTC,CASSPTESSGANVLTF
many,TRBV2,TRBD2,TRBJ2-5,TGTGCCAGCAGTCATACTAGCGGTGGGGAGACCCAGTACTTC,CASSHTSGGETQYF
many,TRBV20-1,NA,TRBJ2-7,TGCAGTGCAACGGGACCGAGCTCCTACGAGCAGTACTTC,CSATGPSSYEQYF
few,TRBV28,TRBD2,TRBJ2-7,TGTGCCAGCAGCTCGGGGGGACCACCATCCTACGAGCAGTACTTC,CASSSGGPPSYEQYF
NA,TRBV20-1,NA,TRBJ2-7,TGCAGTGCCAGGGGACCGGGACAATCCTACGAGCAGTACTTC,CSARGPGQSYEQYF
NA,TRBV10-3,NA,TRBJ1-5,TGTGCCATCAGTGAGTCATCGGGAGGGGGTTATAGCAATCAGCCCCAGCATTTT,CAISESSGGGYSNQPQHF
many,TRBV2,TRBD1,TRBJ2-7,TGTGCCAGCTGCGTTACCGGGACAGGCTCCGGCGAGCAGTACTTC,CASCVTGTGSGEQYF
NA,TRBV19,NA,TRBJ1-2,TGTGCCAGTAGTCAAGGACGGGGGAACGAAGGAGGCTACACCTTC,CASSQGRGNEGGYTF
NA,TRBV7-2,NA,TRBJ2-3,TGTGCCAGCAGCACTGGATTCACAGATACGCAGTATTTT,CASSTGFTDTQYF
NA,TRBV6-1,NA,TRBJ2-2,TGTGCCAGCAGTCGAGGGGAGGCCGGGGAGCTGTTTTTT,CASSRGEAGELFF
NA,TRBV7-2,NA,TRBJ2-3,TGTGCCAGCAGCCGCAACACAGATACGCAGTATTTT,CASSRNTDTQYF
few,TRBV20-1,TRBD2,TRBJ2-7,TGCAGTGCTAGATGGAGCGGGAACTCCTACGAGCAGTACTTC,CSARWSGNSYEQYF
many,TRBV28,TRBD1,TRBJ1-2,TGTGCCAGCAGTTGGGGACAGGGGAACTATGGCTACACCTTC,CASSWGQGNYGYTF
few,TRBV5-6,TRBD1,TRBJ1-3,TGTGCCAGCAGCTTACAGGGGGACACCATATATTTT,CASSLQGDTIYF
few,TRBV6-1,NA,TRBJ1-6,TGTGCCAGCAGATCGTGGGCGTCACCCCTCCACTTT,CASRSWASPLHF
NA,TRBV29-1,NA,TRBJ2-7,TGCAGCGTTGGCAACTACGGGGTTTACGAGCGGTACTTC,CSVGNYGVYERYF
few,TRBV29-1,NA,TRBJ2-5,TGCAGCGTTGAAAGGGTCCAAGAGACCCAGTACTTC,CSVERVQETQYF
NA,TRBV29-1,TRBD1,TRBJ1-2,TGCAGCGTTGAAAGCGCAGGGGGGGGTGGCTACACCTTC,CSVESAGGGGYTF
many,TRBV24-1,TRBD1,TRBJ1-6,TGTGCCACAGGATCCGGGACAGGGTCACCCCTCCACTTT,CATGSGTGSPLHF
NA,TRBV4-2,NA,TRBJ2-7,TGTGCCAGCAGCCAAGATTGGACAGCGGCTAGCTACGAGCAGTACTTC,CASSQDWTAASYEQYF
few,TRBV12-3/TRBV12-4,NA,TRBJ1-5,TGTGCCAGCACCCGGTGGGGACAGCCCCAGCATTTT,CASTRWGQPQHF
NA,TRBV5-1,NA,TRBJ1-2,TGCGCCAGCAGCTTCGGGGGAGTAGACTATGGCTACACCTTC,CASSFGGVDYGYTF
few,TRBV5-1,NA,TRBJ2-5,TGCGCCAGCACCCCCGGACAGAGACCAGAAGAGACCCAGTACTTC,CASTPGQRPEETQYF
NA,TRBV5-1,NA,TRBJ2-1,TGCGCCAGCAGCTTGGACGGGAGAGGGAGTGAGCAGTTCTTC,CASSLDGRGSEQFF
NA,TRBV7-2,NA,TRBJ1-3,TGTGCCAGCAGCTCCATTTGGGCAGACTCTGGAAACACCATATATTTT,CASSSIWADSGNTIYF
many,TRBV12-3/TRBV12-4,NA,TRBJ1-5,TGTGCCAGCAGTTGGGGACCGAATCAGCCCCAGCATTTT,CASSWGPNQPQHF
NA,TRBV27,TRBD1,TRBJ1-1,TGTGCCGCCTCCCGCAGACTGACAGGGGACGCCTTGACTGAAGCTTTCTTT,CAASRRLTGDALTEAFF